The source of this T cell receptor beta chain is a study of CD8 T cells in ankylosing spondylitis. This CDR3 comprises 15 residues. Germline CDR1 is SNHLY and CDR2 is FYNNEI. The ends lost 8 bases at V and 4 bases at J; junction bases unmatched: 12. TCRdb independently ran MiXCR on the 5' RACE reads; one entry per CDR3 protein. The sample has some 270,000 distinct CDR3 sequences; roughly 32% are singletons. The V call is TRBV2, the J call TRBJ2-3; 7 bases map to TRBD1. What was sequenced was blood, either unsorted or a sorted T cell fraction (not recorded which). This TCR derives from a male donor with ankylosing spondylitis or in good health (not recorded which). The CDR3 sequence is CASGSNRGMADTQYF. The CDR3 region has the DNA TGTGCCAGCGGGAGTAACAGGGGCATGGCAGATACGCAGTATTTT.